The present T cell receptor beta chain was sequenced within a study of T cell changes during pregnancy in multiple sclerosis. Germline V gene data show CDR1 as KGHSH and CDR2 as LQKENI. The CDR3 consists of 16 residues. The V and J ends lost 5 bases and 1 base, in that order; junction bases with no gene match: 4. The repertoire was sequenced with immunoSEQ multiplex PCR; TCRdb's copy has only in-frame clones and lacks some. The sample holds around 51,000 clones; around 93% are singletons and the top ten take around 1.9%. This clone was recorded once. The clonotype originates from a female donor with multiple sclerosis, enrolled in a pregnancy study. The chain combines TRBV18 with TRBJ2-1; 11 bases are shared with TRBD2. The source was peripheral blood, collected in the second trimester of pregnancy. Here the CDR3 reads CASSTTSGRSYNEQFF. As DNA, the CDR3 is TGTGCCAGCTCAACTACTAGCGGGAGATCCTACAATGAGCAGTTCTTC.